This T cell receptor (beta chain) was identified in a study of cytomegalovirus exposure and HLA in healthy donors listed by TCRdb under 2017. The study in broad terms: An earlier analysis of roughly 630 of the donors reported 250 to 300 Gb of sequence data and 117 million unique TCR beta sequences from some 180 million T cells. An early release that covered several hundred HLA-typed donors contained approximately 290 gigabases of sequencing data and some 87 million unique TCR sequences. The genetic ancestry cluster associated with self-reported Caucasian donors included 70% to 85% of the 398 genotyped donors. The study aimed to test whether signatures of past pathogen exposure could be identified by cataloging public T cell receptors. The study used immunosequencing to profile the T cell repertoires of approximately 630 subjects and linked those repertoires to cytomegalovirus serostatus. Along with the approximately 620-subject first cohort, a separate validation cohort of over a hundred different subjects was used. The study combined high-throughput TCR immunosequencing, statistical association of individual TCRs with disease status, and machine learning to predict cytomegalovirus infection status. To study patterns of TCR occurrence, a later analysis re-analyzed previously published TCR beta repertoires from 666 donors and added high-resolution HLA genotyping. The later analysis used no new phenotypic data to find candidate immune exposures, relying instead on TCR beta sequences and their occurrence across donors. An earlier analysis of several hundred of the donors applied high-throughput TCR beta sequencing to assess whether each TCR beta V gene segment acted as functional or pseudogenic. Donor age, sex, ethnicity and CMV serostatus were compiled alongside the repertoire data. A later genetic analysis used genome-wide SNP genotypes for about 65% of the 666 donors, treating that subset as a discovery cohort. All discovery cohort repertoires had been generated on a single sequencing platform. HLA typing included class I and class II loci at four-digit resolution. The number of donors typed differed by locus, with about 629-630 for A, B, C, DRB1 and DQB1, more than 500 for DQA1, some 570 for DPA1, and some 470 for DPB1. A few DR-DQ haplotypes were treated as single units for association and clustering because of strong linkage in the cohort. Across approximately 400 genotyped donors of the cohort, an average of approximately 200,000 unique TCR beta nucleotide sequences per donor were sequenced, and roughly 18% of those sequences were non-productive.

Receptor libraries were prepared by the immunoSEQ multiplex PCR assay. For the multiplex PCR, a mixture combining 60 forward primers for TCR Vbeta segments and 13 reverse primers for TCR Jbeta segments was used. A multiplex PCR assay on genomic DNA amplified the CDR3 region of rearranged TCR beta genes. Amplified TCR beta libraries were sequenced as 87-base-pair reads on the Illumina HiSeq System. The published analysis was carried out like this. Across the 500 to 700 repertoires, a later analysis counted roughly 77 million unique TCR beta chains, about 10 million of which were shared by at least two donors. To remove PCR and sequencing errors, raw reads were error-corrected and collapsed into unique sequences using a nearest-neighbor algorithm that merged closely related sequences. To assign V, D and J gene segments, CDR3 sequences were aligned to IMGT reference sequences. For a sequence to be retained, a match of at least six nucleotides to both a V gene segment and a J gene segment was required. A rearrangement counted as productive if the CDR3 had no stop codons and remained in frame with V and J, and every other rearrangement counted as non-productive. Following IMGT convention, CDR3 was defined as the stretch from the second conserved V-encoded cysteine to the conserved J-encoded phenylalanine. The earlier analysis of a few hundred of the donors excluded any sequence lacking an unambiguous match to a single V gene segment. An earlier analysis of around 600 of the donors classified V segments as functional when productive rearrangements were above 56.7% and as segregating when the standard deviation between donors was above 5%. To diagnose cytomegalovirus status from the catalog of TCR beta chain sequences, a statistical classification framework was built. In a later analysis, V and J genes were assigned by comparing TCR nucleotide sequences against IMGT/GENE-DB human TR gene sequences. The TCRdist pipeline was used in a later analysis to assign CDR3 sequences and most-parsimonious VDJ recombination scenarios. In a later analysis, each TCR beta chain was defined by its CDR3 amino acid sequence together with its V-gene family, and reads without a unique V-gene family were excluded. In a later analysis, fewer than 650 highly shared, low-generation-probability nucleotide sequences were removed to address suspected cross-contamination and a sequencing artifact. In a later analysis, a clonal expansion index was calculated for each public chain from normalized within-repertoire ranks of inferred template counts. In a later analysis, generation probabilities were computed using a VDJ recombination model fitted to out-of-frame rearrangements, and the results were checked against IGoR. In a later analysis, hypergeometric tests were used to score TCR-TCR, TCR-HLA and TCR-CMV co-occurrence, with a repertoire-size bias correction applied to TCR pairs. False discovery rates were estimated in a later analysis by permuting HLA or CMV assignments 20 times. In a later analysis, co-occurring TCRs were grouped using DBSCAN, with TCRdist sequence similarity added in when clustering inside HLA-allele-positive subsets. Repertoires with fewer than 30,000 or more than 120,000 public chains, plus five repertoires with anomalous nucleotide sharing, were excluded from co-occurrence clustering. In its TCRdb copy, this immuneACCESS table keeps in-frame sequences only and misses some clones. Where compared with another copy, unresolved V genes explain less than half of these, and the others have no known cause. V and J calls plus clone size are reproduced from that table; the DNA served to infer D and trimming. The sample yields approximately 190,000 clones; around 85% were counted once. The ten largest clonotypes hold 3.8% of the sample.

The cohort was made up of about 670 healthy bone marrow donors. All cohort members were sampled while nominally healthy, although unrecorded immune exposures were likely present. The donor was CMV seronegative and belonged to the group of several hundred seronegative cohort members. Every donor gave a peripheral blood sample, and the peripheral blood mononuclear cells from that sample were used for TCR beta sequencing. Genomic DNA was extracted from the blood cell samples with the Qiagen DNeasy Blood Extraction Kit. Notes on this clone: Its cognate antigen has yet to be identified. Per-base qualities were not stored, and no clone one base away is much larger.

Beyond this particular receptor, the publication reports: Across donors, most TCR sequences were observed very rarely, whereas some public TCRs were present in many individuals. Compared with the roughly 600-donor mean, donors in an Asian-associated ancestry cluster had fewer N-insertions in productive TCRs, according to a later genetic analysis. Because HLA typing was missing for some donors at each locus, association tests included only the typed subset. It was suggested by the authors that the approach could potentially be generalized to other disease states and immunological phenotypes. According to a later analysis, TCR association rates differed among HLA loci, with DRB1 alleles showing the most associated TCRs and HLA-C alleles showing the fewest. In the study, approximately 160 TCR beta chains were listed as associated with cytomegalovirus. When HLA alleles, especially DR and DQ, strongly co-occurred, TCR associations were difficult to assign to individual alleles. The classifier was reported to diagnose cytomegalovirus status with high specificity and sensitivity in both the original and validation cohorts. Several of the top co-occurrence clusters appeared to be linked to parvovirus B19, influenza, CMV and Epstein-Barr virus, according to a later analysis. Because counts were too low, around 17 rarely observed V segments, including chromosome 9 orphons, were left out of the earlier analysis of about 620 of the donors. For the cohort, immune exposure information was limited to CMV serostatus. Roughly uniform sequencing depth across donors was assumed in presence/absence analyses, although this assumption may not hold. In a later analysis, HLA-associated TCR beta chains were found to be more clonally expanded and to have lower generation probabilities than equally common non-associated chains. Linkage disequilibrium might explain the correlated functional status among segregating V segments, but an unknown experimental factor could not be excluded. Some IMGT-functional V segments, including TRBV6-2 and TRBV6-3, could not be told apart with the 87-base-pair reads, so those segments were excluded. A further reported finding was that TCR beta sequences accurately predicted the HLA-A and HLA-B alleles for most subjects in the first cohort. In a later analysis, around 15,000 TCR beta sequences were associated with specific HLA alleles at a false discovery rate of 0.05. In a later genetic analysis, a missense DCLRE1C variant was associated with V-gene and J-gene trimming of TCR beta chains, and the association was replicated in an independent cohort. Three of the identified cytomegalovirus-associated TCR beta chains were confirmed in vitro to be specific for cytomegalovirus antigens. The cohort was sequenced for TCR beta chains only, and without alpha or paired-chain data the features that could be detected were limited. In an earlier analysis of about 600 of the donors, most TCR beta V segments appeared in productive rearrangements about 90% or about 30% of the time, broadly matching IMGT annotations. Most CMV-associated TCR beta chains appeared to be HLA-restricted in a later analysis, and the HLA associations seemed to be driven largely by CMV exposure. A cluster of highly shared sequence variants was judged likely to represent a technical artifact of the sequencing pipeline.

V is reduced by 3 bases and J by 6 bases, leaving a spacing of 9 bases between them. Looking up the germline V gene yields CDR1 SGHVS and CDR2 FQNEAQ. The CDR3 spans 13 residues, from the cysteine through the phenylalanine. Only CDR3 DNA remains: 39 bases, in frame from the first base. Sample: PBMCs. The sequence was collected from a man aged 50 to 59 in good health and CMV-seronegative. This chain is built from TRBV7-8 and TRBJ2-1; a tentative D match to TRBD2 spans 6 bases. The CDR3 has the sequence CASSFIGGNEQFF. The DNA reads as follows: TGTGCCAGCAGCTTTATCGGGGGCAATGAGCAGTTCTTC.